This TCR beta chain originates from a study of shared clonotypes between healthy human individuals. Study background: Each donor contributed plates that comprised three CD4 naive, three CD4 memory, two CD8 naive and one CD8 memory.

CD4+ cells underwent separation, giving CD45RA+ naive and CD45RA-negative memory subsets. Only in-frame clones appear in the TCRdb table, and some are missing; sequencing was by immunoSEQ multiplex PCR. The data contain approximately 2,000,000 clones, approximately 90% of them seen just once; the ten biggest clones take up about 0.41%. The CDR3 spans 13 residues. Germline CDR1 and CDR2: MDHEN and SYDVKM. The V end lost 5 bases, the J end lost 7 bases, and 11 bases lay between the germline ends. This TCR was recovered from a man in his late teens or twenties in good health. Some clones in this sample may be carry-over from other donors' samples. The sequenced material came from naive CD4+ T cells from PBMCs. The subset is: CD45RA+ positively selected. V usage is TRBV28 and J usage is TRBJ2-2; D is ambiguous. The CDR3 reads CASSPNEVGELFF. CDR3 DNA: TGTGCCAGCAGTCCCAACGAGGTCGGGGAGCTGTTTTTT.